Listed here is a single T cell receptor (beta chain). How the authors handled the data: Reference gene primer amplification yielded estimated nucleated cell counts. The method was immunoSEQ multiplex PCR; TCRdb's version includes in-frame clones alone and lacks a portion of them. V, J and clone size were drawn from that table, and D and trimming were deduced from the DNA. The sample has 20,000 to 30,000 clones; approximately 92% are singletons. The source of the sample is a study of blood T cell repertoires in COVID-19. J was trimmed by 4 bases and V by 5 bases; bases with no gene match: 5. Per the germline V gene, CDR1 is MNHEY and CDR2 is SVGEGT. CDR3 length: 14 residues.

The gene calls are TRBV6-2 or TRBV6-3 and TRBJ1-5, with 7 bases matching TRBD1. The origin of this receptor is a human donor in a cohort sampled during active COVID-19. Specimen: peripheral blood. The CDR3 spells CASSRQGANQPQHF. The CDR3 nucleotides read TGTGCCAGCAGTCGACAGGGAGCAAATCAGCCCCAGCATTTT.